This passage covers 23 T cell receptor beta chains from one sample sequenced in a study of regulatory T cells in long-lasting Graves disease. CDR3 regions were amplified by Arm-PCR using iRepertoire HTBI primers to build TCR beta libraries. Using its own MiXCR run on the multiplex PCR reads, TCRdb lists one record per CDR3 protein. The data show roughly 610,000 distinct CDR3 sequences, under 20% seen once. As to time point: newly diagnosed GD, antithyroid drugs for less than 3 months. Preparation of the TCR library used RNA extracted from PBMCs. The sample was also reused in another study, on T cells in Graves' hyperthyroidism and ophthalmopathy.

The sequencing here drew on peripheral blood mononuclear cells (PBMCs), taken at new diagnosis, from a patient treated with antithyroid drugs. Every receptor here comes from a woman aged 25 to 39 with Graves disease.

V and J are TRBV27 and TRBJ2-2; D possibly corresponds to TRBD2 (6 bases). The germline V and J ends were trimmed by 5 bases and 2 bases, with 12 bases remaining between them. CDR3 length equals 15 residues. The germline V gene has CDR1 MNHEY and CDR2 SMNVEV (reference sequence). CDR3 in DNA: TGTGCCAGCAGTAACCGGGACTTTAACACCGGGGAGCTGTTTTTT. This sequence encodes CASSNRDFNTGELFF.

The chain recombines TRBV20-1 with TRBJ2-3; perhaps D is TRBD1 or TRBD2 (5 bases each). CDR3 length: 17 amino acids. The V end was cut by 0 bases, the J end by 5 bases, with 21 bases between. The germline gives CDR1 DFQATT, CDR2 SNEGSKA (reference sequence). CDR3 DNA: TGCAGTGCTAGAGAAGTTCGCGTGGGGGAGAGGGTAGATACGCAGTATTTT. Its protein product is CSAREVRVGERVDTQYF.

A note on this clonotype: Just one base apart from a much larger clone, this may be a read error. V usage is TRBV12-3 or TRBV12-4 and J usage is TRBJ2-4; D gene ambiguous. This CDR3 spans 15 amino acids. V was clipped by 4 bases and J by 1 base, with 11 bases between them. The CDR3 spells CASSSGGSAKNIQYF. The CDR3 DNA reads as TGTGCCAGCAGTTCTGGTGGTTCGGCCAAAAACATTCAGTACTTC.

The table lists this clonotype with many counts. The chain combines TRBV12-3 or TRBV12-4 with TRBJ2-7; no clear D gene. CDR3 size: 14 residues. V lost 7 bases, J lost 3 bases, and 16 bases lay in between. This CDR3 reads CASTSLGIYYEQYF. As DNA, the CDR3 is TGTGCCAGCACGAGCCTAGGGATTTACTACGAGCAGTACTTC.

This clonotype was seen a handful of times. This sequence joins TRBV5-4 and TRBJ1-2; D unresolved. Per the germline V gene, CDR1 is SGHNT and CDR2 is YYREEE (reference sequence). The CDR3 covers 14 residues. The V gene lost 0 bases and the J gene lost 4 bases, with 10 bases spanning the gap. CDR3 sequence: CASSLEVLAYGYTF. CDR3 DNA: TGTGCCAGCAGCTTGGAGGTTTTGGCCTATGGCTACACCTTC.

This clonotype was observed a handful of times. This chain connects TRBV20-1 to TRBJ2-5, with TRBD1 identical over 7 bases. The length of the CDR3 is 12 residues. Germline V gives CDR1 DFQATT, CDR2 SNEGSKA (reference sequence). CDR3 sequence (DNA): TGCAGAGCGGACAGGAAACTAGAGACCCAGTACTTC. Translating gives CRADRKLETQYF.

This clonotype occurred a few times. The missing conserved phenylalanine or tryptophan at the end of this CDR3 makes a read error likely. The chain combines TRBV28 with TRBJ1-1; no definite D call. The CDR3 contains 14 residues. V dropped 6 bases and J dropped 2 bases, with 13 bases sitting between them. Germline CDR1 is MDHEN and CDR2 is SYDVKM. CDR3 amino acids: CASSRGPPNTEAFS. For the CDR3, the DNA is TGTGCCAGCAGCCGGGGTCCCCCCAACACTGAAGCTTTCTCT.

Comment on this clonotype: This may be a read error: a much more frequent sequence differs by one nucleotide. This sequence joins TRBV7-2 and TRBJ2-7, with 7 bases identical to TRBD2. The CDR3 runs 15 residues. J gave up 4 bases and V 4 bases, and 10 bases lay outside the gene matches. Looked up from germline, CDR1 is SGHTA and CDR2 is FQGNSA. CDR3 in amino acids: CASSSRDLGGYEQYF. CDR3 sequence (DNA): TGTGCCAGCAGCTCACGGGACCTCGGGGGGTACGAGCAGTACTTC.

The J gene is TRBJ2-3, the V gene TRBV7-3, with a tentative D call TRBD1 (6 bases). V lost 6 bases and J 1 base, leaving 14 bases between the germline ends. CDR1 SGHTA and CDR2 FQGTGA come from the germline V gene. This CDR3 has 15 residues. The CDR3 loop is CASRSTGFGTDTQYF. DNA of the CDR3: TGTGCCAGCAGATCGACAGGATTTGGCACAGATACGCAGTATTTT.

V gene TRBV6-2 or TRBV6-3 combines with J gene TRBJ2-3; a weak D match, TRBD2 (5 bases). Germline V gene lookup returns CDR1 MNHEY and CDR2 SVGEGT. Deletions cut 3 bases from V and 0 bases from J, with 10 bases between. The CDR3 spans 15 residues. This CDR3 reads CASSYIRTSTDTQYF. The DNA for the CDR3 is TGTGCCAGCAGTTATATTAGGACTAGCACAGATACGCAGTATTTT.

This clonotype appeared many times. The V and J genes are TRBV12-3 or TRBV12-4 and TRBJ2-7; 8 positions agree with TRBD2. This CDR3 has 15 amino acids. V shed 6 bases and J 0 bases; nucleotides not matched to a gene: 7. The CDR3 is CASRGTSGSSYEQYF. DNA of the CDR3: TGTGCCAGCAGGGGAACTAGCGGTAGCTCCTACGAGCAGTACTTC.

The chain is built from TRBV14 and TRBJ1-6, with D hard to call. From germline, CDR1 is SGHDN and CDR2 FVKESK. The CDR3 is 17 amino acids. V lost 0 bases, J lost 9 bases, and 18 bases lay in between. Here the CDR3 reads CASSQDNVRQLRSPLHF. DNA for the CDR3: TGTGCCAGCAGCCAAGATAACGTCCGGCAACTACGTTCACCCCTCCACTTT.

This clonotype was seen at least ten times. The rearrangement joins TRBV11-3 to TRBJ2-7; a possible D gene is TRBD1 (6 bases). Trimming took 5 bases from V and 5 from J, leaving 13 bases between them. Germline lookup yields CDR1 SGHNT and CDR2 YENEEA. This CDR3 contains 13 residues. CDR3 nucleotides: TGTGCCAGCAGCACCCTCAGGGGCCACGAGCAGTACTTC. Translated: CASSTLRGHEQYF.

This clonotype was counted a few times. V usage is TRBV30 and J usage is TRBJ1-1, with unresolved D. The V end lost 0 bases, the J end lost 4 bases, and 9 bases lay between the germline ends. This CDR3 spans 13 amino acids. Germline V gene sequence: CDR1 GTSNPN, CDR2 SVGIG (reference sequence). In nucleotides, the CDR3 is TGTGCCTGGAGTGTACAATGGTCCACTGAAGCTTTCTTT. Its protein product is CAWSVQWSTEAFF.

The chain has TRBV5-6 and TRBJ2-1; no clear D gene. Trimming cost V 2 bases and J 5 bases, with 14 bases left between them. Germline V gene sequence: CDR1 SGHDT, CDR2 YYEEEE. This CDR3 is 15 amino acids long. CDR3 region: CASSLQLNPHNEQFF. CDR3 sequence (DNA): TGTGCCAGCAGCTTACAGCTAAACCCGCACAATGAGCAGTTCTTC.

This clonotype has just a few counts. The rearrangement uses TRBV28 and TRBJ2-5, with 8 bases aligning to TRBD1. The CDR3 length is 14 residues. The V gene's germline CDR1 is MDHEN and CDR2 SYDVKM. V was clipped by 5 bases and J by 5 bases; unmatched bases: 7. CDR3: CASSGGRGRETQYF. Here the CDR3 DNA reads TGTGCCAGCAGTGGTGGCAGGGGGCGGGAGACCCAGTACTTC.

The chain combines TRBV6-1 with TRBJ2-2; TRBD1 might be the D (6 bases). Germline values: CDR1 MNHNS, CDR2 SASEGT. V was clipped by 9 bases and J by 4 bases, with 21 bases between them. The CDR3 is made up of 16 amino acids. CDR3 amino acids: CASRDGDRSLTGELFF. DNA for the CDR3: TGTGCCAGTCGGGACGGCGACAGGTCCCTCACCGGGGAGCTGTTTTTT.

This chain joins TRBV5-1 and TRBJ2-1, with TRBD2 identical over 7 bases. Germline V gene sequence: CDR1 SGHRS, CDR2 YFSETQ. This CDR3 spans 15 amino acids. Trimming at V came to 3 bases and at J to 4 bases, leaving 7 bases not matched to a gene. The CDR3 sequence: CASSWGGKTYNEQFF. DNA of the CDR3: TGCGCCAGCAGCTGGGGGGGGAAGACATACAATGAGCAGTTCTTC.

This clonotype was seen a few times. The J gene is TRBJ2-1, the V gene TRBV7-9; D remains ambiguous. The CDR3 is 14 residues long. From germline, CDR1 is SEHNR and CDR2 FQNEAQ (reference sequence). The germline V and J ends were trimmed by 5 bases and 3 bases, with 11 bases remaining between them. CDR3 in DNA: TGTGCCAGCAGCCCACCCTCTAACTACAATGAGCAGTTCTTC. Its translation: CASSPPSNYNEQFF.

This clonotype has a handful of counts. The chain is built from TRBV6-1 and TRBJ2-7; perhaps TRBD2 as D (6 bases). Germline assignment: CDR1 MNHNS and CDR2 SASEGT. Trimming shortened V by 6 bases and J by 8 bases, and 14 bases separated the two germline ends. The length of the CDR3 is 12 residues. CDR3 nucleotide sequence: TGTGCCAGCAGCAGACCGGAGGGGAAGCAGTACTTC. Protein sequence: CASSRPEGKQYF.

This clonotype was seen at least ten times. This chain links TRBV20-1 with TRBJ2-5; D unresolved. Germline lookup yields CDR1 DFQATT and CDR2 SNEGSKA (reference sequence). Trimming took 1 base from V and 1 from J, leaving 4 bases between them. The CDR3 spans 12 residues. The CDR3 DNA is TGCAGTGCTAGAGCAGTCCAAGAGACCCAGTACTTC. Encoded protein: CSARAVQETQYF.

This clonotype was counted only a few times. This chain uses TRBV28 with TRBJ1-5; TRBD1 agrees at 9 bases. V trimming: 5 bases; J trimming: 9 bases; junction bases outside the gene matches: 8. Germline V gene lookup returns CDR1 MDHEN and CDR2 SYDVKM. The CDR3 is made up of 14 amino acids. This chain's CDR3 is CASSPGTGIWPQHF. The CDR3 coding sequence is TGTGCCAGCAGTCCCGGGACAGGGATTTGGCCCCAGCATTTT.

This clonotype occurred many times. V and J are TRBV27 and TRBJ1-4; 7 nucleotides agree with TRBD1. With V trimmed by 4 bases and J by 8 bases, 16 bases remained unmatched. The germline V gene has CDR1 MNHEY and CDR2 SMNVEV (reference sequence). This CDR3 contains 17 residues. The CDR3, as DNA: TGTGCCAGCAGTTCCACAGGGGTCATTGGGTGGAGCGAAAAACTGTTTTTT. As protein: CASSSTGVIGWSEKLFF.